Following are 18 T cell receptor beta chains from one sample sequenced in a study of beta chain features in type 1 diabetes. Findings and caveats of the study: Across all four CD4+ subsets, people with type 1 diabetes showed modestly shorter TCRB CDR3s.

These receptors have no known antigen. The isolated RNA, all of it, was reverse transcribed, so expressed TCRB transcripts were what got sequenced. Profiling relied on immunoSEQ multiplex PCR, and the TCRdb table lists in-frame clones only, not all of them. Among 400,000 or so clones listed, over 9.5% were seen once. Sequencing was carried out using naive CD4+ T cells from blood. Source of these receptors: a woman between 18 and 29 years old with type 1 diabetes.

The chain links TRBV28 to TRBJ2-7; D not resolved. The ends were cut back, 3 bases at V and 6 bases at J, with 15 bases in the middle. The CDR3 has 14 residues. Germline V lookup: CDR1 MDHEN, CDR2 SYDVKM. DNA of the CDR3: TGTGCCAGCAGTTTGGTCCATCTGGCTCCCGAGCAGTACTTC. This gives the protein CASSLVHLAPEQYF.

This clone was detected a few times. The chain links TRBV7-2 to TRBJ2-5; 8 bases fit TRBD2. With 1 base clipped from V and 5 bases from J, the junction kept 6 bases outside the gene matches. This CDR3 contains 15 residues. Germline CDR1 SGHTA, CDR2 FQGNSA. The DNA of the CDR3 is TGTGCCAGCAGCTTAGAGCGGGGGTTTCGTGAGACCCAGTACTTC. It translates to CASSLERGFRETQYF. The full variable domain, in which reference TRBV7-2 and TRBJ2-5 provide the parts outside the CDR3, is GAGVSQSPSNKVTEKGKDVELRCDPISGHTALYWYRQSLGQGLEFLIYFQGNSAPDKSGLPSDRFSAERTGGSVSTLTIQRTQQEDSAVYLCASSLERGFRETQYFGPGTRLLVL.

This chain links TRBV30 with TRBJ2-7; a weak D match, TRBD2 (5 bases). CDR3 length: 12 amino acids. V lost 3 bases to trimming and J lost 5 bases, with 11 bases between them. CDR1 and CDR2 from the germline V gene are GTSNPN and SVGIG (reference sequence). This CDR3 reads CAWRLGPNEQYF. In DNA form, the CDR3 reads TGTGCCTGGAGACTAGGTCCGAACGAGCAGTACTTC.

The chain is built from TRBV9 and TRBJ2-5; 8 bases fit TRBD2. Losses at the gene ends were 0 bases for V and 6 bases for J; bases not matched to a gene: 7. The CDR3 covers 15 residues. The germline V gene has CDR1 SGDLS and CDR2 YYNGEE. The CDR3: CASSVAGGDSKTQYF. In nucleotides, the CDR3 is TGTGCCAGCAGCGTAGCCGGGGGGGACTCTAAGACCCAGTACTTC.

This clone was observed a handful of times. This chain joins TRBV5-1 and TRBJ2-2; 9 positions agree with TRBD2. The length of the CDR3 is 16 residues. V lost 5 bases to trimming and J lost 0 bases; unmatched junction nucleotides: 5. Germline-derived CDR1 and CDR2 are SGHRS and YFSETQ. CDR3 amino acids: CASRPSGVANTGELFF. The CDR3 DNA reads TGCGCCAGCAGGCCTAGCGGGGTCGCGAACACCGGGGAGCTGTTTTTT.

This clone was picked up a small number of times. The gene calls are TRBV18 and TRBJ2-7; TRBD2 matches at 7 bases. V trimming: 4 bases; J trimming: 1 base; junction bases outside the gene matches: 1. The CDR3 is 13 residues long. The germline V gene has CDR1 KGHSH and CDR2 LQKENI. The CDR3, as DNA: TGTGCCAGCTCACTGGGGGGGTCCTACGAGCAGTACTTC. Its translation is CASSLGGSYEQYF.

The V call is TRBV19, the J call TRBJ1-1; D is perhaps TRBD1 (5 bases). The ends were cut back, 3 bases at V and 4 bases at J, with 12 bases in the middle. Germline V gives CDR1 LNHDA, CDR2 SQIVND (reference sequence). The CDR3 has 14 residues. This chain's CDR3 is CASSMSREATEAFF. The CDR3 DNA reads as TGTGCCAGTAGTATGTCCAGGGAGGCCACTGAAGCTTTCTTT.

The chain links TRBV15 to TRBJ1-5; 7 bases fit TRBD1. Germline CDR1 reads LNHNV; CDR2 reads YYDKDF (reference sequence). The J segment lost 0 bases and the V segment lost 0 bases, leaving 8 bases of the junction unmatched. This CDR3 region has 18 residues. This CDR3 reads CATSRDLGGTVSNQPQHF. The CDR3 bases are TGTGCCACCAGCAGAGATTTAGGAGGGACAGTTAGCAATCAGCCCCAGCATTTT.

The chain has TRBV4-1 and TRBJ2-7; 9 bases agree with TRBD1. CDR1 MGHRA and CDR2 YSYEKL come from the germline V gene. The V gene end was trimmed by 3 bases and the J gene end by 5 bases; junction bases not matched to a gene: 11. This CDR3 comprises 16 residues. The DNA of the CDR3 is TGCGCCAGCAGCCATCCTGCGAGGGACAGGGTCAACGAGCAGTACTTC. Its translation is CASSHPARDRVNEQYF.

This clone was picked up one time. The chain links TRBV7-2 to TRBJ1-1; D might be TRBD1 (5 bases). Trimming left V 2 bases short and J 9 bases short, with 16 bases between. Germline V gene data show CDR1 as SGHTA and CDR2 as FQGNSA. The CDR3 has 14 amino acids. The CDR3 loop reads CASSLLSGETQAFF. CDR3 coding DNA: TGTGCCAGCAGCTTACTATCGGGGGAGACGCAAGCTTTCTTT.

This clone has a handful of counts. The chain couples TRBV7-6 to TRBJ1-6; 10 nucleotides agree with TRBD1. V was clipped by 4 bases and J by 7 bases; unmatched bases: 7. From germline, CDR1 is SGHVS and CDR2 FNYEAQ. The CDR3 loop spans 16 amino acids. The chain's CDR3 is CASSSRRDRGNSPLHF. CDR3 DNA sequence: TGTGCCAGCAGCTCTCGGCGGGACAGGGGCAATTCACCCCTCCACTTT.

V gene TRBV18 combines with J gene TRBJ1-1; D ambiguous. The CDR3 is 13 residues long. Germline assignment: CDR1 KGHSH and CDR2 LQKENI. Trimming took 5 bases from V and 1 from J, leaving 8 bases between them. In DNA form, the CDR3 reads TGTGCCAGCTCAGACACAGCGAACACTGAAGCTTTCTTT. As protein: CASSDTANTEAFF.

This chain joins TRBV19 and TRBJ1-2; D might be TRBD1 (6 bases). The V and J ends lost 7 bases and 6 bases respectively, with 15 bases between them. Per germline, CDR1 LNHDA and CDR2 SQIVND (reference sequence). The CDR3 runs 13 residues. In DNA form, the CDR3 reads TGTGCCAGTAAGAAACAGGGACCGGATGGCTACACCTTC. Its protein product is CASKKQGPDGYTF. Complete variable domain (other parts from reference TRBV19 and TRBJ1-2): DGGITQSPKYLFRKEGQNVTLSCEQNLNHDAMYWYRQDPGQGLRLIYYSQIVNDFQKGDIAEGYSVSREKKESFPLTVTSAQKNPTAFYLCASKKQGPDGYTFGSGTRLTVV.

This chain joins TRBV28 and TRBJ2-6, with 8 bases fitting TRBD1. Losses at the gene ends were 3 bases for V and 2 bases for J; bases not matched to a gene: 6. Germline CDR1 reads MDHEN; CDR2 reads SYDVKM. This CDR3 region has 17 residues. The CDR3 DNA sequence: TGTGCCAGCAGTTTGAGCCAGGGGGCGCCTGGGGCCAACGTCCTGACTTTC. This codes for CASSLSQGAPGANVLTF.

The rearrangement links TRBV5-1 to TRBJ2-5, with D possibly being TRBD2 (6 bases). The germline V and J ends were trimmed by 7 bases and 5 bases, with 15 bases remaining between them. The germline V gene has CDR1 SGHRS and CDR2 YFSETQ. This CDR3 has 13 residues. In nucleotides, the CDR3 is TGCGCCAGCGGACAAGGAGGGGCCGAGACCCAGTACTTC. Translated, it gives CASGQGGAETQYF.

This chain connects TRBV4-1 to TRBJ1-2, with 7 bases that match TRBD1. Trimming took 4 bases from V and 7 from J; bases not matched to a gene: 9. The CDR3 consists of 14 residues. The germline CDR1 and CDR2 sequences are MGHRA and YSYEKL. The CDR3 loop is CASSPSTGWSGYTF. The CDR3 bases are TGCGCCAGCAGCCCGTCGACAGGGTGGTCTGGCTACACCTTC.

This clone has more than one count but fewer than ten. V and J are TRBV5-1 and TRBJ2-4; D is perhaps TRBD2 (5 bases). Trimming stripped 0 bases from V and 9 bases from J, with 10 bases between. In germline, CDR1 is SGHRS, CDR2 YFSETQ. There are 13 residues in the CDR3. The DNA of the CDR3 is TGCGCCAGCAGCTTGGCGGGGTGGAGCATTCAGTACTTC. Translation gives CASSLAGWSIQYF.

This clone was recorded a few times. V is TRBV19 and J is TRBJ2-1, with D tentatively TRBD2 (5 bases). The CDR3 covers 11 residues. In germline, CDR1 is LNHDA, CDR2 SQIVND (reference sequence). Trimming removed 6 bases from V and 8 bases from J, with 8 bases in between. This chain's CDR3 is CASSGEHEQFF. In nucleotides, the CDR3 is TGTGCCAGTAGCGGGGAGCATGAGCAGTTCTTC.